This T cell receptor (beta chain) was retrieved from a study of blood T cell repertoires in COVID-19 (dated by TCRdb to the early 2020s). Concerning the study at large: Samples covering the acute and convalescent phases of COVID-19 were provided by collaborators in the United States, Italy and Spain. The repertoires were released in a freely available public database meant as a resource for research on the immune response to SARS-CoV-2. The prospective study material was composed of cDNA or gDNA derived from T cells, B-cell-depleted T cells, or PBMCs. Where available, HLA class I and class II types were taken from metadata supplied by the sample provider and were not determined by assay-based typing. Nearly every sample came with metadata listing a de-identified subject ID, COVID-19 status, age in years and sex. The samples were drawn from two sources: the first 160 participants of the ongoing ImmuneRACE study, and 1,200 or so subjects contributed by 6 global collaborators. Deeply sampled blood TCRbeta repertoires from subjects exposed to, actively infected with, or recovered from COVID-19 were included in the dataset.

Overall study outcomes, separate from this receptor: The quantity of clinical and demographic metadata differed by source and by participant and was supplied without curation.

As for this clone: It has no known antigen specificity. Base qualities are not recorded, but no much larger clone differs from it by a single base.

The collaborating institutions used their own protocols to collect whole blood in K2EDTA tubes. For TCRbeta analysis, collaborator samples were shipped as frozen whole blood, as isolated PBMCs, or as DNA extracted from either sample type. Including the terminal cysteine and phenylalanine, the CDR3 comprises 13 residues. The read is trimmed to its CDR3 DNA, 39 bases read in frame from base 1. At the junction V is shortened by 4 bases and J by 3 bases; bases outside the gene matches: 2. The CDR1 and CDR2 encoded by the germline V gene are SGHRS and YFSETQ. The immunoSEQ Assay, a bias-controlled multiplex PCR, was used to amplify TCRbeta CDR3 regions from genomic DNA. Per the original workflow: The number of nucleated cells in each sample was estimated by amplification of reference gene primers within the assay. To quantify the absolute abundance of each unique TCRbeta CDR3 rearrangement, sequence reads were collapsed and filtered. Productive Simpson clonality was computed per sample as the square root of Simpson's diversity index over productive rearrangements. In its TCRdb copy, this immuneACCESS table keeps in-frame sequences only and misses some clones. Where compared with another copy, unresolved V genes explain less than half of these, and the others have no known cause. The V and J calls and the clone size are those of that table, but D and trimming were determined from the DNA. Here the sample has fewer than 70,000 clones; 79% occur a single time. The ten largest account for roughly 3.2% of the sample.

The sequence joins TRBV5-1 to TRBJ2-5; TRBD1 agrees with 8 junctional bases. The material sequenced was peripheral blood. The receptor was derived from a man aged 55 to 69 with acute or convalescent COVID-19. The CDR3: CASSMTGEETQYF. The DNA sequence is as follows: TGCGCCAGCAGCATGACAGGGGAAGAGACCCAGTACTTC.